This T cell receptor (beta chain) was found in a study of blood T cells in healthy people across ages. A second about 6 to 12 cycle PCR used barcoded and J-beta primers. TCRdb re-analysed the 5' RACE reads in MiXCR, keeping a single row per CDR3 protein. The sample has hundreds of thousands of distinct CDR3 sequences; roughly 41% are singletons. Losses at the gene ends were 5 bases for V and 2 bases for J; bases not matched to a gene: 14. Germline V CDR1 and CDR2: PRHDT, FYEKMQ (reference sequence). The CDR3 sequence is 18 residues long. There are a few counts of this clonotype. The antigen remains unidentified. Study-wide points: Calculation of diversity from one million T cells yielded estimates considered to be underestimates.

Sequencing was performed on blood. This TCR derives from a woman aged 55-75 years in good health. The rearrangement joins TRBV13 to TRBJ2-3; the match to TRBD2 covers 9 bases. CDR3 coding DNA: TGTGCCAGCAGCCCCTCGCGGGAGGGCCTAGGGGTCACAGATACGCAGTATTTT. Its translation: CASSPSREGLGVTDTQYF.